The sequence of this T cell receptor beta chain was determined in a study of TIL therapy for anti-PD-1-resistant metastatic lung cancer. Whole-study context: Most patients had lung adenocarcinoma; a handful of tumors were EGFR-mutant, two ALK-rearranged; half smoked currently or formerly.

This was the immunoSEQ v3 assay. Here immunoSEQ multiplex PCR was the method, and the copy in TCRdb shows in-frame clones only, minus some. Among about 50,000 clones listed, approximately 86% were seen once. Stated time point: pre-treatment sample, taken before nivolumab and TIL therapy. The origin of this receptor is a person aged 25-80 years with non-small cell lung cancer. The material sequenced was blood, taken at baseline.

Here the CDR3 reads CASSSSGAEGTEAFF. The CDR3 DNA reads as TGTGCCAGCAGTTCCTCAGGGGCTGAGGGCACTGAAGCTTTCTTT. This chain connects TRBV28 to TRBJ1-1, with D possibly TRBD1 on 6 matching bases. This CDR3 spans 15 amino acids. CDR1 is MDHEN, CDR2 SYDVKM, per germline. Trimming cost V 4 bases and J 4 bases, with 16 bases left between them. Variable domain in full (rest from reference TRBV28 and TRBJ1-1): DVKVTQSSRYLVKRTGEKVFLECVQDMDHENMFWYRQDPGLGLRLIYFSYDVKMKEKGDIPEGYSVSREKKERFSLILESASTNQTSMYLCASSSSGAEGTEAFFGQGTRLTVV.